This T cell receptor (beta chain) is drawn from a study of memory CD4+ T cells and cytomegalovirus serostatus. Whole-study context: Healthy Belgian adult donors included roughly ten CMV-positive and more than 20 CMV-negative people. Overall study findings and caveats: CD4+ memory repertoires contained 67 of 164 reported CMV TCRbeta sequences. A US-trained random forest predicted CMV serostatus with median AUC around 0.9.

Assay used: immunoSEQ multiplex PCR; TCRdb lists only in-frame clones, some missing. The data show some 66,000 clones, with more than 75% seen just once and about 4.8% held by the top ten. Regarding this clone: What it recognizes is unknown.

Single viable CD3+CD4+CD8-CD45RO+ cells were sorted as the memory CD4+ T cells. CD4+ T cells were isolated by positive magnetic selection. The receptor comes from an adult in good health and CMV-seropositive. Sequenced sample: memory CD4+ T cells from blood.

The chain's CDR3 is CASSQDRQNEKLFF. DNA of the CDR3: TGTGCCAGCAGCCAAGACAGACAGAATGAAAAACTGTTTTTT. This chain joins TRBV4-2 and TRBJ1-4; D may be TRBD1 (5 bases). Germline CDR1 and CDR2: LGHNA and YNFKEQ. This CDR3 comprises 14 residues. The V end lost 0 bases, the J end lost 5 bases, and 7 bases lay between the germline ends.